The TCR beta chain under discussion was sequenced for a study of blood T cells in healthy people across ages. Then a second PCR, running roughly 6 to 12 cycles, was carried out with a sample-barcoded 5' primer and a J-beta primer mix. Each single sample gave us at least 3 million CDR3-containing paired-end reads. TCRdb re-derived calls from the 5' RACE reads in MiXCR, one entry per CDR3 protein. The sample comprises fewer than 900,000 distinct CDR3 sequences, 35% to 40% of which are singletons, and about an eighth rests with the top ten. The draw of peripheral blood yielded roughly 9.1 milliliters from each donor. This CDR3 has 14 residues. Germline V lookup: CDR1 LGHNA, CDR2 YSLEER. V lost 1 base and J 7 bases, leaving 13 bases between the germline ends.

The clonotype comes from a man between 18 and 35 years old in good health. The chain combines TRBV4-3 with TRBJ1-2; D unclear. Specimen: blood. The CDR3: CASSQASGVGGYTF. As DNA, the CDR3 is TGCGCCAGCAGCCAAGCATCCGGGGTTGGTGGCTACACCTTC.